The rows below give T cell receptor beta chains drawn from one sample of a study of blood T cell repertoires in COVID-19. The table came from immunoSEQ multiplex PCR; TCRdb's copy has only in-frame clones and leaves some out. Of 150,000 to 200,000 clones detected, about 80% appear once; the ten largest clones hold roughly 7%. Source material: PBMCs or T cells enriched from blood (not recorded which). Receptors were obtained from a man aged 40-49 years who had recovered from COVID-19. Both conserved end residues are part of each CDR3. The D gene is left open where the match is weak. Rows give clone size only sometimes, using once, few, many, or a class for an expanded clone.

TRBJ1-1	-	TRBV3-1/TRBV3-2	-	TGTGCCAGCGGGAAGGAGGCCCCGGCTGAAGCTTTCTTT	CASGKEAPAEAFF
TRBJ1-1	-	TRBV15	TRBD1	TGTGCCACCAGCAGAGATAAAGGGGGCGAAGCTTTCTTT	CATSRDKGGEAFF
TRBJ1-5	-	TRBV28	TRBD1	TGTGCCAGCCTGTCGTTCCGGGGACAGGCTAGGAATAGCAATCAGCCCCAGCATTTT	CASLSFRGQARNSNQPQHF
TRBJ1-5	-	TRBV5-6	TRBD1	TGTGCCAGCAGCTACCAGGGGGGTCAGCCCCAGCATTTT	CASSYQGGQPQHF
TRBJ1-5	once	TRBV5-1	-	TGCGCCAGCAGCTATGGGGACTCAGATCAGCCCCAGCATTTT	CASSYGDSDQPQHF
TRBJ2-6	few	TRBV24-1	-	TGTGCCACCCAGGAAGGTTCTGGGGCCAACGTCCTGACTTTC	CATQEGSGANVLTF
TRBJ1-6	-	TRBV10-2	-	TGCGCCAGCAGTGTCGAAGGGGGTAATTCACCCCTCCACTTT	CASSVEGGNSPLHF
TRBJ1-6	-	TRBV10-3	-	TGTGCCACCAGAGGGCTTACAGGTAGAACCAATTCACCCCTCCACTTT	CATRGLTGRTNSPLHF
TRBJ1-2	-	TRBV7-8	TRBD1	TGTGCCAGCAGCTTATTGGGACAGGGAATCCCTAACTATGGCTACACCTTC	CASSLLGQGIPNYGYTF
TRBJ1-2	-	TRBV5-1	TRBD1	TGCGCCAGCAGCCTAGGACAGGGCGGAAACTATGGCTACACCTTC	CASSLGQGGNYGYTF
TRBJ1-1	-	TRBV5-1	TRBD1	TGCGCCAGCAGCCTAAAACCGACAGGGATGAACACTGAAGCTTTCTTT	CASSLKPTGMNTEAFF
TRBJ1-1	-	TRBV3-1/TRBV3-2	-	TGTGCCAGCAGCCAATCTGGGCAGGTGGGCACTGAAGCTTTCTTT	CASSQSGQVGTEAFF
TRBJ2-3	-	TRBV4-1	TRBD2	TGCGCCAGCAGCCAACTCGCGGGGGGGCTGGTAGATACGCAGTATTTT	CASSQLAGGLVDTQYF
TRBJ1-1	few	TRBV11-2	-	TGTGCCAGCAGTGGGCAGACGAACACTGAAGCTTTCTTT	CASSGQTNTEAFF
TRBJ2-7	once	TRBV21-1	-	TGTGCCAGCAGCCTAGACAGGGGTTTCTACGAGCAGTACTTC	CASSLDRGFYEQYF
TRBJ2-7	-	TRBV6-5	-	TGTGCCAGCAGTTACTCGAGGTGGCAGGGTCCCTACGAGCAGTACTTC	CASSYSRWQGPYEQYF
TRBJ1-3	-	TRBV4-3	-	TGCGCCAGCAGCCCCCGGGAGGGTAGGGGGAGCTCTGGAAACACCATATATTTT	CASSPREGRGSSGNTIYF
TRBJ2-1	-	TRBV7-8	-	TGTGCCAGCAGGGAGGGTTCCTACAATGAGCAGTTCTTC	CASREGSYNEQFF
TRBJ1-1	-	TRBV29-1	-	TGCAGCGTTGCCCCGGGAACAGGGCGGAACACTGAAGCTTTCTTT	CSVAPGTGRNTEAFF
TRBJ2-7	-	TRBV28	TRBD1	TGTGCCAGCAGTGATACCCCGGGACAGGGGAGCGACGAGCAGTACTTC	CASSDTPGQGSDEQYF
TRBJ1-4	-	TRBV11-2	-	TGTGCCAGCAGCTTAGTCCGGGGGGGTGAAAAACTGTTTTTT	CASSLVRGGEKLFF
TRBJ1-5	once	TRBV19	-	TGTGCCAGTAGTATACAAAGGGGTGGTCAGCCCCAGCATTTT	CASSIQRGGQPQHF
TRBJ1-4	-	TRBV4-3	-	TGCGCCAGCAGCCAAGCTGCGGGCGGCGATGAAAAACTGTTTTTT	CASSQAAGGDEKLFF
TRBJ1-6	-	TRBV12-3/TRBV12-4	-	TGTGCCAGCAAGGGTGAGGGAATTTCACCCCTCCACTTT	CASKGEGISPLHF
TRBJ2-3	-	TRBV4-2	-	TGTGCCAGCAGCCAAGCTAGCACAGATACGCAGTATTTT	CASSQASTDTQYF
TRBJ1-1	few	TRBV19	-	TGTGCCAGTAGTCCTACAGGATTCCAAGTGAACACTGAAGCTTTCTTT	CASSPTGFQVNTEAFF
TRBJ1-6	many	TRBV3-1/TRBV3-2	-	TGTGCCAGCAGCCAAGTAACAGGTTATAATTCACCCCTCCACTTT	CASSQVTGYNSPLHF
TRBJ1-2	-	TRBV30	-	TGTGCCTGGAGTACCCGGACCGAGACAGCCACCTATGGCTACACCTTC	CAWSTRTETATYGYTF
TRBJ1-5	-	TRBV4-2	TRBD1	TGTGCCAGCAGCCAAGAGGGGACAGTAGACAATCAGCCCCAGCATTTT	CASSQEGTVDNQPQHF
TRBJ2-1	few	TRBV2	TRBD2	TGTGCCAGCAATCCCCCGGGAGCGGGGGGGATCCATGAGCAGTTCTTC	CASNPPGAGGIHEQFF
TRBJ1-4	-	TRBV29-1	TRBD1	TGCAGCGCGTCCGAGGGACAGTCAACTAATGAAAAACTGTTTTTT	CSASEGQSTNEKLFF
TRBJ1-2	-	TRBV12-3/TRBV12-4	-	TGTGCCAGCAGTTTAGAGGGGCCCTATGGCTACACCTTC	CASSLEGPYGYTF
TRBJ2-2	-	TRBV29-1	-	TGCAGCGTTGCGGTCACCGGGGAGCTGTTTTTT	CSVAVTGELFF
TRBJ2-3	once	TRBV30	TRBD2	TGTGCCTCCCGGGACTACCCTTCCTATTCATCCACAGATACGCAGTATTTT	CASRDYPSYSSTDTQYF
TRBJ1-4	few	TRBV3-1/TRBV3-2	TRBD1	TGTGCCAGCAGCCAAGGATCCACAGGGGCGGTTTATGAAAAACTGTTTTTT	CASSQGSTGAVYEKLFF
TRBJ1-5	-	TRBV30	-	TGTGCCTGGAGTGGGCGGGGAAAGGGTTATCAGCCCCAGCATTTT	CAWSGRGKGYQPQHF
TRBJ1-6	-	TRBV28	-	TGTGCCAGCAGTTTGCAGGGGTCGACCTATAATTCACCCCTCCACTTT	CASSLQGSTYNSPLHF
TRBJ2-7	-	TRBV12-3/TRBV12-4	-	TGTGCCAGCTCTTACGGGAGTTCCTACGAGCAGTACTTC	CASSYGSSYEQYF
TRBJ2-7	medium-sized	TRBV5-1	TRBD1	TGCGCCAGCAGCTTGGGGGAATTACAGGGGGCGGCCTACGAGCAGTACTTC	CASSLGELQGAAYEQYF
TRBJ2-7	-	TRBV15	-	TGTGCCACCAGCAGAGATAGGGGTCAGTACGAGCAGTACTTC	CATSRDRGQYEQYF
TRBJ2-1	-	TRBV6-5	TRBD1	TGTGCCAGCAGTTCCCGGGACAGTAACAATGAGCAGTTCTTC	CASSSRDSNNEQFF
TRBJ2-1	-	TRBV9	-	TGTGCCAGCAGCGGGACTCCCTCGAGCTCCTACAATGAGCAGTTCTTC	CASSGTPSSSYNEQFF
TRBJ1-5	-	TRBV15	-	TGTGCCACCAGCAGAGTTGGGAGTCCTCAGCCCCAGCATTTT	CATSRVGSPQPQHF
TRBJ1-1	-	TRBV5-4	-	TGTGCCAGCAGCACCAGGGACACGGCTCCCACTGAAGCTTTCTTT	CASSTRDTAPTEAFF
TRBJ1-2	few	TRBV19	-	TGTGCCAGTAGTATAGGCAGGACAAGGTTTCATGGCTACACCTTC	CASSIGRTRFHGYTF
TRBJ2-1	-	TRBV19	TRBD1	TGTGCCACCAAAAAGGGGACAGCTAACAATGAGCAGTTCTTC	CATKKGTANNEQFF
TRBJ1-6	-	TRBV24-1	-	TGTGCCACCAGTGAAACAGGTTCTCCCTACTATAATTCACCCCTCCACTTT	CATSETGSPYYNSPLHF
TRBJ2-6	-	TRBV27	-	TGTGCCAGCAGTCTGAGAAATCCGGGTCAGTTCCTCTCTGGGGCCAACGTCCTGACTTTC	CASSLRNPGQFLSGANVLTF
TRBJ2-5	-	TRBV28	TRBD2	TGTGCCAGCAGCTCTGGGGGGGGTAAACAGGAGACCCAGTACTTC	CASSSGGGKQETQYF
TRBJ1-2	few	TRBV9	-	TGTGCCAGCAGCGTAGTCGGGGGACCTAACTATGGCTACACCTTC	CASSVVGGPNYGYTF
TRBJ1-1	-	TRBV19	-	TGTGCCAGTAGTATGGAGGACAGCTCCTACACTGAAGCTTTCTTT	CASSMEDSSYTEAFF
TRBJ2-3	few	TRBV29-1	-	TGCAGCGCCACAAGCGATAGCACAGATACGCAGTATTTT	CSATSDSTDTQYF
TRBJ1-2	-	TRBV5-6	-	TGTGCCAGCAGCTTGGACGCGGGGGGCTACACCTTC	CASSLDAGGYTF